The clone carrying this T cell receptor beta chain was seen more than once but under ten times. Trimming stripped 0 bases from V and 1 base from J, with 11 bases between. Germline V gene data show CDR1 as ENHRY and CDR2 as SYGVKD. The CDR3 extends over 16 amino acids. Using a J-beta primer mix together with a sample-barcoded 5' primer, a second PCR was run for roughly 6 to 12 cycles. TCRdb fed the 5' RACE reads into MiXCR, producing one record per CDR3 protein. The table records 800,000 or so distinct CDR3 sequences, 60% to 80% of them present only once. The sample belongs to a study of blood T cells in healthy people across ages. Turning to the study itself: The capture of about one barcoded beta molecule per two T cells was achieved by template switching.

Caucasian, healthy and from Russia, the donors were aged between roughly 6 and 95. Sample: blood. V is TRBV10-3 and J is TRBJ2-3; TRBD2 might be the D (6 bases). The receptor comes from a man aged 25-45 years in good health. The CDR3 sequence is CAISESMGGRTDTQYF. The CDR3 nucleotides are TGTGCCATCAGTGAGTCGATGGGGGGACGCACAGATACGCAGTATTTT.